This T cell receptor (beta chain) is drawn from a study of cytomegalovirus exposure and HLA in healthy donors. Concerning this clone: The antigen is undetermined.

General study findings and limits: The likely explanation for a cluster of highly shared sequence variants was sequencing artifact. Among TCR sequences, most were rare, though some public TCRs appeared in many donors. For cytomegalovirus status, the classifier reportedly gave diagnoses with high specificity and sensitivity. The study put 150 or so TCR beta chains on its list as cytomegalovirus-associated.

Primers for the PCR totalled 60 Vbeta and 13 Jbeta. Profiled with immunoSEQ multiplex PCR; TCRdb holds only in-frame clones, not every one. Of about 300,000 clones detected, more than 80% appear once; the ten largest clones hold less than 4%. CDR3 size: 15 residues. Per germline, CDR1 MDHEN and CDR2 SYDVKM. V shed 8 bases, J shed 2 bases, and the junction held 5 bases outside the gene matches. The sequenced sample consisted of PBMCs. This TCR came from a middle-aged man in good health and CMV-seropositive. This chain uses TRBV28 with TRBJ2-2, with 10 bases matching TRBD1. This CDR3 is CASGRDRGNTGELFF. The CDR3 DNA follows: TGTGCCAGCGGGAGGGACAGGGGAAACACCGGGGAGCTGTTTTTT.